The sequence of this T cell receptor beta chain was determined in a study of breast tumors, draining lymph nodes, adjacent tissues. General study points: Data fit most tumor T cells coming from lymph node, expanding in tumor.

TCRdb used MiXCR to reprocess the multiplex PCR reads, holding one entry per CDR3 protein. Seen here are around 120,000 distinct CDR3 sequences, 15% to 20% observed once, and the top ten hold 3% to 4%. This clonotype was seen ten or more times. Its antigen is currently unknown. The CDR3 length is 15 residues. Germline values: CDR1 SGHRS, CDR2 YFSETQ. V lost 2 bases and J lost 0, with 9 bases in between. Samples came from axillary lymph nodes draining the breast cancer. The chain couples TRBV5-1 to TRBJ1-3; no clear D gene. The sequenced sample was axillary lymph node tissue. The TCR originated in a female donor with breast cancer. Some clones in this sample may be carry-over from other donors' samples. In nucleotides, the CDR3 is TGCGCCAGCAGCTTAGACTCCCACTCTGGAAACACCATATATTTT. Protein sequence: CASSLDSHSGNTIYF.